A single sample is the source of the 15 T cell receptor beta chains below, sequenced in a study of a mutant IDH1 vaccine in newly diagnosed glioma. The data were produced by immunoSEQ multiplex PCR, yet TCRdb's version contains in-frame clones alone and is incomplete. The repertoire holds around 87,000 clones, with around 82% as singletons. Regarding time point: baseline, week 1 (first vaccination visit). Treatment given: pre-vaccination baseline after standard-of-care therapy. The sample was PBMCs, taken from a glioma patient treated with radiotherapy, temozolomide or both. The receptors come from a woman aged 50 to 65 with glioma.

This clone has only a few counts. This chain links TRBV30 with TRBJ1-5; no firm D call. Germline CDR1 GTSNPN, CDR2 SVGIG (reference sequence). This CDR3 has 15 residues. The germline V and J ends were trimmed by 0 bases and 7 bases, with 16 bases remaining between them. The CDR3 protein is CAWSVPGSLEQPQHF. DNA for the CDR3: TGTGCCTGGAGTGTACCTGGGTCTTTGGAACAGCCCCAGCATTTT.

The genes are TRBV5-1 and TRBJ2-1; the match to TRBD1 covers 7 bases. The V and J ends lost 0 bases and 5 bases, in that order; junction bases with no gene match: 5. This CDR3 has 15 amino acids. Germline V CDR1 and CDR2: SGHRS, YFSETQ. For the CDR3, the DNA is TGCGCCAGCAGCTTGGTCGGACAGGTAAACAATGAGCAGTTCTTC. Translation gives CASSLVGQVNNEQFF.

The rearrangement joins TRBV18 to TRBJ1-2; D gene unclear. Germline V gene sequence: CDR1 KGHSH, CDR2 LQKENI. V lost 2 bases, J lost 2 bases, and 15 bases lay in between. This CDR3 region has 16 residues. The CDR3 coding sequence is TGTGCCAGCTCACCATTGGACCAAGTTGCGAACTATGGCTACACCTTC. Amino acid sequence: CASSPLDQVANYGYTF.

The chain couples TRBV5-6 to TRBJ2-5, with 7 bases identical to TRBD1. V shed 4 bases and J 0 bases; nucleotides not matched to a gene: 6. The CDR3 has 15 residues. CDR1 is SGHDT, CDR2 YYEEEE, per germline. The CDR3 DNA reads TGTGCCAGCAGCCCCTTAGACAGGGACCAAGAGACCCAGTACTTC. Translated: CASSPLDRDQETQYF.

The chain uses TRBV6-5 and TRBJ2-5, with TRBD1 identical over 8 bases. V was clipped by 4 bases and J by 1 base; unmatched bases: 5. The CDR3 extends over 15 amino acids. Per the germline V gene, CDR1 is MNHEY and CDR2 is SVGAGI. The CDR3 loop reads CASSSSGGFQETQYF. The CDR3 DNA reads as TGTGCCAGCAGTTCCTCAGGGGGCTTCCAAGAGACCCAGTACTTC.

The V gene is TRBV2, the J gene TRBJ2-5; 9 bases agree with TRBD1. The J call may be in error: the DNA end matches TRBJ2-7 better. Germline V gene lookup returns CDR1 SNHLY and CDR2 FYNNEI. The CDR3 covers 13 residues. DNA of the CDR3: TGTGCCAGCCAGAGACAGGGGGATTACGAGCAGTACTTC. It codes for CASQRQGDYEQYF.

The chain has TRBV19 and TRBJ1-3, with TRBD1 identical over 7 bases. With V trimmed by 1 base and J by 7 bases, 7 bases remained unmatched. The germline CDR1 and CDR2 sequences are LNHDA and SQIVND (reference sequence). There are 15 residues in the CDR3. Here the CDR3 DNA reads TGTGCCAGTAGTATAGCACCAGGGGGTATGAACACCATATATTTT. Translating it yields CASSIAPGGMNTIYF.

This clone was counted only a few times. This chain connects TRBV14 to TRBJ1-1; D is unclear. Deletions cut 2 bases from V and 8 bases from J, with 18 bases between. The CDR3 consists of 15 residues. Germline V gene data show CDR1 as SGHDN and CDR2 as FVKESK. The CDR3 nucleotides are TGTGCCAGCAGCCAAAGTTCTGGGTCCCCTCGGGAAGCTTTCTTT. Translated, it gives CASSQSSGSPREAFF.

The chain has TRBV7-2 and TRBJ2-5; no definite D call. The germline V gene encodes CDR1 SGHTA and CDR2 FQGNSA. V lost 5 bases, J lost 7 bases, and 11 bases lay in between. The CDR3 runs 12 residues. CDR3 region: CASSEDTGTQYF. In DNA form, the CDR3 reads TGTGCCAGCAGCGAAGATACCGGGACCCAGTACTTC. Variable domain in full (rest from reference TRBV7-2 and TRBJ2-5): GAGVSQSPSNKVTEKGKDVELRCDPISGHTALYWYRQSLGQGLEFLIYFQGNSAPDKSGLPSDRFSAERTGGSVSTLTIQRTQQEDSAVYLCASSEDTGTQYFGPGTRLLVL.

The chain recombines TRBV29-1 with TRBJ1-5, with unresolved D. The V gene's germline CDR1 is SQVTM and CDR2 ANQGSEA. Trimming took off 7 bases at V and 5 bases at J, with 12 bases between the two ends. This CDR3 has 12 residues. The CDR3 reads CSAGNRDQPQHF. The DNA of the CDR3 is TGCAGCGCTGGGAATAGGGATCAGCCCCAGCATTTT.

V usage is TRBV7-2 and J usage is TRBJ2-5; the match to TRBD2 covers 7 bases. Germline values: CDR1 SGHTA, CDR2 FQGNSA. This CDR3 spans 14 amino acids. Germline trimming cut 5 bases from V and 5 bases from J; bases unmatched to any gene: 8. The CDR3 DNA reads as TGTGCCAGCAGCCCTCGCGGGGGTAGGGAGACCCAGTACTTC. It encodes CASSPRGGRETQYF.

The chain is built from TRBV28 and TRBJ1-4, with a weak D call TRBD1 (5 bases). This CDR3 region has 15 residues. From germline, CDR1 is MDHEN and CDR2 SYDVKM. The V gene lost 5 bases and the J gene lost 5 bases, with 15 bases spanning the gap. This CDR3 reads CASSPGGGGNEKLFF. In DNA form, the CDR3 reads TGTGCCAGCAGTCCCGGTGGGGGGGGGAATGAAAAACTGTTTTTT.

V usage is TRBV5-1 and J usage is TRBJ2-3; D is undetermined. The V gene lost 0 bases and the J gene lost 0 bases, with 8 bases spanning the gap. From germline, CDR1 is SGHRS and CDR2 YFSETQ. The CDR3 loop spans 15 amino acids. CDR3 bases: TGCGCCAGCAGCTTGGTCGGTACTAGCACAGATACGCAGTATTTT. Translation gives CASSLVGTSTDTQYF.

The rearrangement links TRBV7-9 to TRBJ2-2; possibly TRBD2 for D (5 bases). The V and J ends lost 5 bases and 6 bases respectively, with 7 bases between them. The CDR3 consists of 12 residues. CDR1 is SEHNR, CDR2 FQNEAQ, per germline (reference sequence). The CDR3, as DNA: TGTGCCAGCAGCCCTAGCTCCGGGGAGCTGTTTTTT. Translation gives CASSPSSGELFF.

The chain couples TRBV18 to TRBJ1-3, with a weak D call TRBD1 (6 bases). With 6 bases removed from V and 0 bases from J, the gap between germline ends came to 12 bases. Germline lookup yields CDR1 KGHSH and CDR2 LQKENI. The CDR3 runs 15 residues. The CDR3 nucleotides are TGTGCCAGCTCGCTACAGGGCCACTCTGGAAACACCATATATTTT. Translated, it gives CASSLQGHSGNTIYF.